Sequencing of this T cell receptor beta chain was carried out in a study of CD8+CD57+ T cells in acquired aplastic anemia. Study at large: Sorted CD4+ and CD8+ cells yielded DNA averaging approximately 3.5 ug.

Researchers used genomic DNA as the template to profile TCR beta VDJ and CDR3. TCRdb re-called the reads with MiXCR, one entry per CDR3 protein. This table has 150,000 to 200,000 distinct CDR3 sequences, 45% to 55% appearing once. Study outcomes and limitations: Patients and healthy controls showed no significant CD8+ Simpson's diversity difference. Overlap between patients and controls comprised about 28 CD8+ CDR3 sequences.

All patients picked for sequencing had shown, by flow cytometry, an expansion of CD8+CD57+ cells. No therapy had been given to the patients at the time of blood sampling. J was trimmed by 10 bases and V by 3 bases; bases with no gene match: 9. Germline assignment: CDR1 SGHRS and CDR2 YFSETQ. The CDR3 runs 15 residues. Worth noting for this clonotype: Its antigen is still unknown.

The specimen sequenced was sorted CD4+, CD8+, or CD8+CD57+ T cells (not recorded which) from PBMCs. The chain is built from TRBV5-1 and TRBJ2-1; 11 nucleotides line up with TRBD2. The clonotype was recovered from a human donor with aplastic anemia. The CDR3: CASSYLAGGTPEQFF. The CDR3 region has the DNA TGCGCCAGCAGCTACTTAGCGGGGGGGACCCCGGAGCAGTTCTTC.